The T cell receptor beta chain described here comes from a study of control samples from healthy donors and cancer patients. The CDR3 runs 15 residues. Trimming cost V 5 bases and J 7 bases; bases outside gene matches: 7. CDR1 and CDR2 from the germline V gene are SGHVS and FNYEAQ. Data came from immunoSEQ multiplex PCR; TCRdb stores just in-frame clones and leaves some out. Here the sample spans 100,000 to 150,000 clones, approximately 89% being singletons. The chain links TRBV7-6 to TRBJ2-1; 11 nucleotides align to TRBD2. This sequence originates from a woman in her late teens or twenties in good health. The specimen sequenced was blood. CDR3: CASSRLAGGDNEQFF. CDR3 sequence (DNA): TGTGCCAGCAGCCGCCTAGCGGGGGGAGATAATGAGCAGTTCTTC.